Following are 11 T cell receptor beta chains from one sample sequenced in a study of blood T cell repertoires in COVID-19. Only in-frame clones appear in the TCRdb table, and some are missing; sequencing was by immunoSEQ multiplex PCR. Counted here are 200,000 to 300,000 clones, 70% to 85% occurring once; the ten biggest clones make up 1.9%. Sequenced input: peripheral blood. These receptors were taken from a woman aged 80 or over with acute or convalescent COVID-19.

This chain uses TRBV6-5 with TRBJ1-2; 8 positions match TRBD1. Trimming at V came to 6 bases and at J to 4 bases, leaving 4 bases not matched to a gene. Germline V gene data show CDR1 as MNHEY and CDR2 as SVGAGI. The CDR3 has 13 amino acids. For the CDR3, the DNA is TGTGCCAGCAGACGGACAGGGCTCTATGGCTACACCTTC. This codes for CASRRTGLYGYTF.

The V gene is TRBV14, the J gene TRBJ2-7; TRBD2 agrees at 13 bases. The CDR3 contains 16 residues. V was pared by 0 bases and J by 4 bases, with 3 bases of the junction left unmatched. Germline CDR1 reads SGHDN; CDR2 reads FVKESK. CDR3 region: CASSQERLAGGYEQYF. CDR3 sequence (DNA): TGTGCCAGCAGCCAAGAGAGACTAGCGGGAGGTTACGAGCAGTACTTC. Complete variable domain (other parts from reference TRBV14 and TRBJ2-7): EAGVTQFPSHSVIEKGQTVTLRCDPISGHDNLYWYRRVMGKEIKFLLHFVKESKQDESGMPNNRFLAERTGGTYSTLKVQPAELEDSGVYFCASSQERLAGGYEQYFGPGTRLTVT.

The chain recombines TRBV6-5 with TRBJ1-2, with D maybe TRBD1 (5 bases). The CDR3 length is 16 residues. The germline CDR1 and CDR2 sequences are MNHEY and SVGAGI. Trimming pared 0 bases from V and 5 bases from J, leaving 16 bases between. Here the CDR3 reads CASSYSRRAGTYGYTF. The CDR3 bases are TGTGCCAGCAGTTACTCGAGACGGGCAGGGACTTATGGCTACACCTTC.

Comment on this clone: The same CDR3 can be traced to other DNA sequences in this sample. This chain links TRBV5-1 with TRBJ2-1; TRBD2 might be the D (5 bases). The CDR3 is 15 residues long. V lost 0 bases to trimming and J lost 4 bases, with 11 bases between them. Germline loops: CDR1 SGHRS, CDR2 YFSETQ. CDR3 sequence (DNA): TGCGCCAGCAGCTTGGGGCTAGCAGATTACAATGAGCAGTTCTTC. This translates into CASSLGLADYNEQFF. The complete variable domain, with remaining parts taken from reference TRBV5-1 and TRBJ2-1, reads KAGVTQTPRYLIKTRGQQVTLSCSPISGHRSVSWYQQTPGQGLQFLFEYFSETQRNKGNFPGRFSGRQFSNSRSEMNVSTLELGDSALYLCASSLGLADYNEQFFGPGTRLTVL.

Regarding this clone: Within the sample, other DNA sequences also encode this same CDR3. The V gene is TRBV7-2, the J gene TRBJ2-7; 7 nucleotides line up with TRBD2. Germline lookup yields CDR1 SGHTA and CDR2 FQGNSA. The CDR3 loop spans 15 amino acids. The junction had 8 bases not matched to a gene; V was cut back by 1 base and J by 5 bases. The CDR3 coding sequence is TGTGCCAGCAGCTTAGTTCGGGGGAGGGCCCACGAGCAGTACTTC. Protein product: CASSLVRGRAHEQYF.

The chain couples TRBV19 to TRBJ1-1; TRBD1 matches 9 bases. Per the germline V gene, CDR1 is LNHDA and CDR2 is SQIVND (reference sequence). CDR3 length: 13 residues. The ends lost 4 bases at V and 3 bases at J; junction bases unmatched: 0. Here the CDR3 DNA reads TGTGCCAGTAGTAGGGACAGGGACACTGAAGCTTTCTTT. Translated, it gives CASSRDRDTEAFF.

This rearrangement joins TRBV6-5 to TRBJ1-2, with 7 bases aligning to TRBD1. Trimming removed 5 bases from V and 0 bases from J; junction bases left unmatched: 6. Germline V gene sequence: CDR1 MNHEY, CDR2 SVGAGI. The CDR3 extends over 15 amino acids. CDR3 loop: CASSRTGVTNYGYTF. Here the CDR3 DNA reads TGTGCCAGCAGTCGGACAGGAGTCACTAACTATGGCTACACCTTC.

The chain couples TRBV5-1 to TRBJ2-1; 8 bases match TRBD1. V lost 0 bases to trimming and J lost 4 bases; unmatched junction nucleotides: 6. This CDR3 has 16 amino acids. The germline gives CDR1 SGHRS, CDR2 YFSETQ. CDR3 sequence (DNA): TGCGCCAGCAGCTTGGGGGGACAGGTTGGATACAATGAGCAGTTCTTC. Translation: CASSLGGQVGYNEQFF.

The chain couples TRBV19 to TRBJ2-1, with TRBD1 identical over 8 bases. In germline, CDR1 is LNHDA, CDR2 SQIVND (reference sequence). The CDR3 has 14 residues. V lost 5 bases and J lost 9; bases outside the gene matches: 9. Written as DNA, the CDR3 is TGTGCCAGTAGTCCTGACAGGGGCAGGGGTGAGCAGTTCTTC. This gives the protein CASSPDRGRGEQFF.

The chain is built from TRBV5-1 and TRBJ1-1; TRBD1 might be the D (6 bases). Trimming took off 3 bases at V and 1 base at J, with 10 bases between the two ends. This CDR3 spans 14 amino acids. Germline V gene sequence: CDR1 SGHRS, CDR2 YFSETQ. The CDR3 loop is CASSSGVTNTEAFF. The CDR3 region has the DNA TGCGCCAGCAGCTCAGGGGTAACGAACACTGAAGCTTTCTTT.

The J gene is TRBJ2-3, the V gene TRBV18; the D gene is possibly TRBD2 (6 bases). V was trimmed by 3 bases and J by 5 bases, leaving 9 bases between them. The CDR3 contains 13 residues. Per germline, CDR1 KGHSH and CDR2 LQKENI. The CDR3 sequence: CASSPGTRDTQYF. CDR3 DNA: TGTGCCAGCTCACCGGGGACTCGAGATACGCAGTATTTT.